A selection of T cell receptor beta chains follows, all from one sample in a study of blood T cell repertoires in COVID-19. The table came from immunoSEQ multiplex PCR; TCRdb's copy has only in-frame clones and leaves some out. This sample carries hundreds of thousands of clones, more than 85% of them seen once, and the ten largest clones take roughly 0.69%. The material sequenced was peripheral blood. The receptors were sampled from a man aged 40-50 years with acute or convalescent COVID-19. Each CDR3 is given with its conserved first and last residue. A D gene is named only where the DNA matches it firmly. Clone size is not always given. Where it is, it says once, few, many or a class for expanded clones.

V	size	J	D	CDR3	DNA
TRBV18	NA	TRBJ2-3	TRBD1	CASSLRGQGVTDTQYF	TGTGCCAGCTCACTCCGGGGACAGGGAGTCACAGATACGCAGTATTTT
TRBV5-1	NA	TRBJ1-2	NA	CASSPGGRGYGYTF	TGCGCCAGCAGCCCTGGGGGCAGGGGCTATGGCTACACCTTC
TRBV19	NA	TRBJ1-6	NA	CASRRVLGNSPLHF	TGTGCCAGTAGGAGGGTCTTGGGTAATTCACCCCTCCACTTT
TRBV4-2	once	TRBJ2-3	TRBD2	CASSQPGRESPQYF	TGTGCCAGCAGCCAACCCGGGAGGGAATCCCCGCAGTATTTT
TRBV20-1	NA	TRBJ2-7	NA	CSASNAAPNEQYF	TGCAGTGCTAGTAACGCGGCGCCTAACGAGCAGTACTTC
TRBV12-3/TRBV12-4	NA	TRBJ2-1	NA	CASTSSVNEQFF	TGTGCCAGCACCTCTAGCGTCAATGAGCAGTTCTTC
TRBV5-1	NA	TRBJ1-2	NA	CASSSTGVQNGYTF	TGCGCCAGCAGTTCTACCGGGGTACAGAATGGCTACACCTTC
TRBV5-1	NA	TRBJ2-5	NA	CASRHRSGVETQYF	TGCGCCAGCCGACACAGGTCAGGTGTAGAGACCCAGTACTTC
TRBV6-5	NA	TRBJ2-4	NA	CASWTDLAKNIQYF	TGTGCCAGCTGGACAGATCTAGCCAAAAACATTCAGTACTTC
TRBV7-6	NA	TRBJ2-7	NA	CASSLRGSEQYF	TGTGCCAGCAGCCTAAGGGGGAGCGAGCAGTACTTC
TRBV5-4	NA	TRBJ2-3	NA	CASSRARVEGLADTQYF	TGTGCCAGCAGCCGGGCGCGGGTTGAGGGCCTTGCCGATACGCAGTATTTT
TRBV19	NA	TRBJ1-1	NA	CASSMGGAEAFF	TGTGCCAGTAGTATGGGGGGGGCTGAAGCTTTCTTT
TRBV6-2/TRBV6-3	NA	TRBJ2-5	TRBD1	CASSYGDREVETQYF	TGTGCCAGCAGTTACGGGGACAGGGAAGTAGAGACCCAGTACTTC
TRBV2	NA	TRBJ1-6	NA	CAFQGGVSPLHF	TGTGCCTTTCAAGGCGGGGTCTCACCCCTCCACTTT
TRBV19	NA	TRBJ1-5	TRBD1	CASSIFRDRGLLGQPQHF	TGTGCCAGTAGTATATTCCGGGACAGGGGGCTTCTTGGACAGCCCCAGCATTTT
TRBV3-1/TRBV3-2	NA	TRBJ2-3	TRBD2	CASSQETSGYTDTQYF	TGTGCCAGCAGCCAAGAGACTAGCGGGTACACAGATACGCAGTATTTT
TRBV27	NA	TRBJ2-5	TRBD2	CASSPGTSGRGPQYF	TGTGCCAGCAGTCCAGGGACTAGCGGGAGAGGCCCCCAGTACTTC
TRBV28	few	TRBJ2-1	TRBD2	CASIQAGGSYNEQFF	TGTGCCAGCATCCAAGCGGGAGGTTCCTACAATGAGCAGTTCTTC
TRBV24-1	NA	TRBJ2-1	NA	CATSPGHAPGSYNEQFF	TGTGCCACCAGCCCGGGACACGCACCCGGCTCCTACAATGAGCAGTTCTTC
TRBV30	NA	TRBJ1-2	NA	CAWTRGWDDGYTF	TGTGCCTGGACGCGGGGGTGGGATGATGGCTACACCTTC
TRBV25-1	NA	TRBJ2-1	NA	CASSEVPGTYNEQFF	TGTGCCAGCAGTGAAGTGCCAGGTACCTACAATGAGCAGTTCTTC
TRBV3-1/TRBV3-2	NA	TRBJ2-3	TRBD2	CASSQGLAGTDTQYF	TGTGCCAGCAGCCAAGGACTAGCGGGAACAGATACGCAGTATTTT
TRBV29-1	NA	TRBJ1-4	TRBD1	CSVVKGGDEKLFF	TGCAGCGTTGTGAAAGGGGGCGATGAAAAACTGTTTTTT
TRBV6-2/TRBV6-3	NA	TRBJ2-1	NA	CASSMHLNGEQFF	TGTGCCAGCAGTATGCACCTAAACGGTGAGCAGTTCTTC
TRBV4-1	once	TRBJ1-2	NA	CASSQVTATSPGGYGYTF	TGCGCCAGCAGCCAAGTTACGGCGACGTCGCCGGGGGGCTATGGCTACACCTTC
TRBV6-1	NA	TRBJ2-5	NA	CASSDQEGPQYF	TGTGCCAGCAGTGACCAAGAGGGTCCCCAGTACTTC